This TCR beta chain derives from a study of blood T cell repertoires in COVID-19. Trimming at V came to 10 bases and at J to 5 bases, leaving 10 bases not matched to a gene. Germline values: CDR1 MNHEY, CDR2 SVGAGI. This CDR3 is 13 amino acids long. Some clones are missing from TCRdb's copy, which holds only in-frame ones; the method was immunoSEQ multiplex PCR. The repertoire holds roughly 380,000 clones, with 85% as singletons. The rearrangement uses TRBV6-5 and TRBJ1-2; 7 bases match TRBD1. The sequencing input was peripheral blood. The receptor was isolated from a young woman with acute or convalescent COVID-19. The CDR3 DNA follows: TGTGCCATCCTTACAGGGGCTGGGTATGGCTACACCTTC. This gives the protein CAILTGAGYGYTF.